The rows below give T cell receptor beta chains drawn from one sample of a study of blood T cell repertoires in COVID-19. Assay: immunoSEQ multiplex PCR; the TCRdb copy retains only in-frame clones and omits some. This table has a few hundred thousand clones, less than 90% appearing once. Specimen: peripheral blood. The receptors here all came from an elderly woman with COVID-19, enrolled during active disease. The CDR3 runs from the conserved cysteine through the conserved F or W. D genes are given only for firm matches. Not every row has a clone size; where given, it reads once, few, many or a size class.

TRBJ1-1	.	TRBD1	TRBV7-9	CASSLTGVTEAFF	TGTGCCAGCAGCCTCACAGGGGTCACTGAAGCTTTCTTT
TRBJ2-5	.	TRBD2	TRBV5-1	CASTLAGGLETQYF	TGCGCCAGCACCTTAGCGGGGGGGCTCGAGACCCAGTACTTC
TRBJ2-1	.	TRBD2	TRBV5-1	CASSPPLAGGRDEQFF	TGCGCCAGCAGCCCCCCCCTAGCGGGGGGAAGGGATGAGCAGTTCTTC
TRBJ2-3	.	TRBD1	TRBV19	CASSIGTGGGTDTQYF	TGTGCCAGTAGTATAGGGACAGGGGGGGGCACAGATACGCAGTATTTT
TRBJ1-5	few	TRBD1	TRBV5-1	CASSLEADRGQPQHF	TGCGCCAGCAGCTTGGAAGCGGACAGGGGTCAGCCCCAGCATTTT
TRBJ2-3	.	.	TRBV5-1	CASSLGQQYTTDTQYF	TGCGCCAGCAGCTTGGGACAGCAGTATACCACAGATACGCAGTATTTT
TRBJ1-6	.	.	TRBV6-1	CASSEPWGLGSPLHF	TGTGCCAGCAGTGAACCTTGGGGCTTGGGTTCACCCCTCCACTTT
TRBJ2-3	.	TRBD1	TRBV25-1	CASSDRTGGGTDTQYF	TGTGCCAGCAGTGACCGGACAGGGGGGGGCACAGATACGCAGTATTTT
TRBJ1-2	.	.	TRBV6-6	CASSYIRDSSYGYTF	TGTGCCAGCAGTTACATCCGGGACTCAAGCTATGGCTACACCTTC
TRBJ2-2	few	.	TRBV12-3/TRBV12-4	CASSDSNTGELFF	TGTGCCAGCAGTGACAGTAACACCGGGGAGCTGTTTTTT
TRBJ2-1	.	.	TRBV2	CASSVRGSSYNEQFF	TGTGCCAGCAGTGTTCGAGGGAGCTCCTACAATGAGCAGTTCTTC
TRBJ2-5	.	.	TRBV5-4	CASSLRVTSQVETQYF	TGTGCCAGCAGCTTACGGGTAACCAGCCAAGTGGAGACCCAGTACTTC
TRBJ2-4	.	.	TRBV6-1	CASSEMVLAKNIQYF	TGTGCCAGCAGTGAAATGGTACTAGCCAAAAACATTCAGTACTTC
TRBJ1-5	.	.	TRBV12-3/TRBV12-4	CASRDSNTQHF	TGTGCCAGCAGGGACAGCAATACCCAGCATTTT
TRBJ1-5	.	.	TRBV2	CASGAGNQPQHF	TGTGCCAGCGGGGCAGGGAATCAGCCCCAGCATTTT
TRBJ1-5	.	.	TRBV4-1	CASSPTGYQPQHF	TGCGCCAGCAGCCCGACAGGTTATCAGCCCCAGCATTTT
TRBJ1-1	.	.	TRBV7-7	CASSATVNTEAFF	TGTGCCAGCAGCGCCACAGTGAACACTGAAGCTTTCTTT
TRBJ2-1	.	TRBD1	TRBV5-1	CASSPGTGGGEQFF	TGCGCCAGCAGCCCTGGGACAGGGGGGGGTGAGCAGTTCTTC
TRBJ1-2	.	.	TRBV6-5	CARRQSDYGYTF	TGTGCCAGGCGACAGAGCGACTATGGCTACACCTTC
TRBJ1-1	.	.	TRBV30	CAWSVTGGYGTEAFF	TGTGCCTGGAGTGTAACGGGGGGTTACGGCACTGAAGCTTTCTTT
TRBJ1-4	.	.	TRBV7-2	CASSRSATNEKLFF	TGTGCCAGCAGCCGGAGCGCAACTAATGAAAAACTGTTTTTT
TRBJ1-5	once	TRBD1	TRBV10-3	CAISDAGGSNQPQHF	TGTGCCATCAGTGACGCAGGGGGGTCAAATCAGCCCCAGCATTTT
TRBJ2-5	once	.	TRBV4-2	CASSQARGKETQYF	TGTGCCAGCAGCCAGGCGCGGGGAAAAGAGACCCAGTACTTC
TRBJ2-3	.	.	TRBV20-1	CSASSAGVGSDTQYF	TGCAGTGCTAGTTCCGCCGGGGTTGGCTCAGATACGCAGTATTTT
TRBJ2-2	.	TRBD2	TRBV5-1	CASRKQTSGGLNTGELFF	TGCGCCAGCAGGAAGCAGACTAGCGGGGGGCTGAACACCGGGGAGCTGTTTTTT
TRBJ2-2	.	.	TRBV5-1	CASSADGYANTGELFF	TGCGCCAGCAGCGCCGACGGGTACGCGAACACCGGGGAGCTGTTTTTT
TRBJ2-7	few	TRBD1	TRBV28	CATRQGAIYEQYF	TGTGCTACAAGGCAGGGGGCCATCTACGAGCAGTACTTC
TRBJ2-7	few	.	TRBV7-2	CASSLGGIISYEQYF	TGTGCCAGCAGCTTAGGAGGGATAATCTCCTACGAGCAGTACTTC
TRBJ2-7	.	TRBD1	TRBV7-2	CASRHRDRNSYEQYF	TGTGCCAGCAGACACCGGGACAGAAACTCCTACGAGCAGTACTTC
TRBJ2-5	.	.	TRBV28	CASSSHRGLPQETQYF	TGTGCCAGCAGTTCCCATCGGGGGTTGCCACAAGAGACCCAGTACTTC
TRBJ1-4	.	TRBD1	TRBV7-9	CASSPGQGENEKLFF	TGTGCCAGCAGCCCCGGACAGGGGGAAAATGAAAAACTGTTTTTT
TRBJ2-3	.	.	TRBV25-1	CASSEGPAGTQYF	TGTGCCAGCAGTGAGGGCCCTGCGGGGACGCAGTATTTT
TRBJ2-5	.	.	TRBV24-1	CATSSGGPQETQYF	TGTGCCACCAGTTCCGGGGGACCGCAAGAGACCCAGTACTTC
TRBJ2-6	.	.	TRBV7-2	CASSLRGSSGANVLTF	TGTGCCAGCAGCTTAAGGGGTTCCTCTGGGGCCAACGTCCTGACTTTC
TRBJ1-2	.	TRBD1	TRBV9	CASSGDSRYGGYTF	TGTGCCAGCAGCGGGGACAGTAGATACGGTGGCTACACCTTC
TRBJ2-5	.	TRBD2	TRBV3-1/TRBV3-2	CASSRSGGQETQYF	TGTGCCAGCAGCCGTAGCGGGGGACAAGAGACCCAGTACTTC
TRBJ2-1	.	.	TRBV12-3/TRBV12-4	CASSHGKGNEQFF	TGTGCCAGCAGCCACGGGAAAGGCAATGAGCAGTTCTTC
TRBJ2-1	.	TRBD2	TRBV4-1	CASSQDPSGGADEQFF	TGCGCCAGCAGCCAAGACCCTAGCGGGGGGGCCGATGAGCAGTTCTTC
TRBJ1-6	few	.	TRBV7-9	CASSGSKGQGSSYNSPLHF	TGTGCCAGCAGCGGTTCCAAGGGGCAGGGCAGCTCCTATAATTCACCCCTCCACTTT
TRBJ2-5	.	.	TRBV30	CAWDKGGAVETQYF	TGTGCCTGGGATAAGGGGGGGGCGGTAGAGACCCAGTACTTC
TRBJ1-2	.	.	TRBV7-9	CASSLAIYGYTF	TGTGCCAGCAGCTTAGCCATCTATGGCTACACCTTC
TRBJ1-6	.	.	TRBV28	CASRSDLRAYNSPLHF	TGTGCCAGCAGGTCCGACCTTCGGGCCTATAATTCACCCCTCCACTTT
TRBJ1-5	.	.	TRBV6-1	CASSESYLIQPQHF	TGTGCCAGCAGTGAAAGTTACTTGATTCAGCCCCAGCATTTT
TRBJ1-1	.	.	TRBV20-1	CSASAPEAFF	TGCAGTGCTAGTGCTCCCGAAGCTTTCTTT
TRBJ2-7	.	.	TRBV18	CASSSTDLYEQYF	TGTGCCAGCTCATCTACAGACCTTTACGAGCAGTACTTC
TRBJ2-4	.	.	TRBV19	CASTEMWQANIQYF	TGTGCCAGTACCGAGATGTGGCAGGCAAACATTCAGTACTTC
TRBJ1-2	once	.	TRBV27	CASRRQRANYGYTF	TGTGCCAGCAGGAGACAGCGAGCTAACTATGGCTACACCTTC
TRBJ1-4	.	.	TRBV20-1	CSATSLQVLFF	TGCAGTGCAACCAGCCTCCAGGTACTGTTTTTT
TRBJ2-2	.	TRBD2	TRBV15	CATSRDRDSGDTGELFF	TGTGCCACCAGCAGAGATAGGGATAGCGGGGACACCGGGGAGCTGTTTTTT
TRBJ2-1	.	.	TRBV5-1	CASSLAGVPFF	TGCGCCAGCAGCTTGGCAGGGGTGCCGTTCTTC
TRBJ1-2	.	TRBD1	TRBV28	CASSPEDRLGYTF	TGTGCCAGCAGTCCCGAGGACAGGCTTGGCTACACCTTC
TRBJ1-5	.	TRBD1	TRBV6-1	CASSELDRGRQPQHF	TGTGCCAGCAGTGAATTGGACAGGGGGCGTCAGCCCCAGCATTTT
TRBJ2-2	.	.	TRBV11-3	CASKGMNTGELFF	TGTGCCAGCAAGGGGATGAACACCGGGGAGCTGTTTTTT